This section outlines one T cell receptor (beta chain) sequence together with its context. These data are taken from a study of T cells in Graves' hyperthyroidism and ophthalmopathy. TCR beta CDR3 regions were amplified from RNA. When the TCR CDR3 underwent first-round RT-PCR, the HTBI primer set was used. TCRdb used MiXCR to reprocess the multiplex PCR reads, holding one entry per CDR3 protein. The repertoire consists of some 490,000 distinct CDR3 sequences, with around a fifth occurring once and the leading ten covering less than 65%. Deletions cut 5 bases from V and 2 bases from J, with 12 bases between. Germline V gene lookup returns CDR1 MDHEN and CDR2 SYDVKM. This CDR3 contains 14 residues.

J is TRBJ1-2 and V is TRBV28; possibly TRBD1 for D (5 bases). Sequenced material: blood. The TCR was taken from a woman between 65 and 79 years old with Graves' ophthalmopathy. The CDR3 spells CASSHGTGNYGYTF. The DNA of the CDR3 is TGTGCCAGCAGTCATGGGACGGGGAACTATGGCTACACCTTC.